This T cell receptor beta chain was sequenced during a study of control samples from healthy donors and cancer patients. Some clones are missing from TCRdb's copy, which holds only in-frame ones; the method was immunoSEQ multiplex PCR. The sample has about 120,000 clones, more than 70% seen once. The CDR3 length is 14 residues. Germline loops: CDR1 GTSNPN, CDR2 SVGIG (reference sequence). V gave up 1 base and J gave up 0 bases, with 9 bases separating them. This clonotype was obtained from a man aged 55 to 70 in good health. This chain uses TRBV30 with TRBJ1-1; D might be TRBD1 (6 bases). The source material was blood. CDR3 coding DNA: TGTGCCTGGAGTGGTGGACAGATGAACACTGAAGCTTTCTTT. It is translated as CAWSGGQMNTEAFF. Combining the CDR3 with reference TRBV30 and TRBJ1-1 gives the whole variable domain SQTIHQWPATLVQPVGSPLSLECTVEGTSNPNLYWYRQAAGRGLQLLFYSVGIGQISSEVPQNLSASRPQDRQFILSSKKLLLSDSGFYLCAWSGGQMNTEAFFGQGTRLTVV.